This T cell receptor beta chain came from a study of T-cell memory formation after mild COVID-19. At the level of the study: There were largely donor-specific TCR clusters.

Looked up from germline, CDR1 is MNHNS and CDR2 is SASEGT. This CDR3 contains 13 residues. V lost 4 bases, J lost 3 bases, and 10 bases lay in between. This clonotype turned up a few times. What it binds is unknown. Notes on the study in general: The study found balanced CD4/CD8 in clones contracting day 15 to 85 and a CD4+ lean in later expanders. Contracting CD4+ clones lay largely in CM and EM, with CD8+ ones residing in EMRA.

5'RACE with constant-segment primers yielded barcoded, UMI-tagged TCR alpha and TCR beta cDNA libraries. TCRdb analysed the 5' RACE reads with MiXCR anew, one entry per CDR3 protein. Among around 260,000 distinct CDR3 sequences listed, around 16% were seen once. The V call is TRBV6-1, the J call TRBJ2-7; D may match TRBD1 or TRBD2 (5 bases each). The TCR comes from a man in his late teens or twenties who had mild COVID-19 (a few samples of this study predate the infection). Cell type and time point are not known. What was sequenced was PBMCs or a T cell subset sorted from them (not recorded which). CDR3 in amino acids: CASSVGANYEQYV. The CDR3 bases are TGTGCCAGCAGTGTCGGGGCAAACTACGAGCAGTACGTC.